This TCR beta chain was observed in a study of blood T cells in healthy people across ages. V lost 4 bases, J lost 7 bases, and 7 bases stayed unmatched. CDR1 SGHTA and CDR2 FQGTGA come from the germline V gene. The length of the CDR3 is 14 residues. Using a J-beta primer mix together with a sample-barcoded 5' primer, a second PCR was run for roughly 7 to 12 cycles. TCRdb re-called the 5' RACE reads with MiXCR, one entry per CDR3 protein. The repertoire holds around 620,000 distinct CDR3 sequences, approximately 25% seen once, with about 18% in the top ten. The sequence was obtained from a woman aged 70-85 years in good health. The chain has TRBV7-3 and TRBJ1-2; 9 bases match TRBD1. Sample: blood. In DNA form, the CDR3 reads TGTGCCAGCAGCTCTCTCACAGGGGGCAGTGGCTACACCTTC. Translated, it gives CASSSLTGGSGYTF.